Below, 21 T cell receptor beta chains from the same sample are listed, as sequenced in a study of CD8+ T cells in alopecia areata. Investigators isolated RNA and reverse transcribed it into cDNA to act as the sequencing template. The assay was immunoSEQ multiplex PCR, and TCRdb's table has in-frame clones only and misses some. The table includes 70,000 to 95,000 clones, roughly half detected once. What was sequenced was NKG2D-high CD8+ T cells sorted from blood. These receptors were obtained from a human donor with alopecia areata.

The chain couples TRBV7-2 to TRBJ2-4, with D possibly matching TRBD2 (6 bases). Germline values: CDR1 SGHTA, CDR2 FQGNSA. The germline V and J ends were trimmed by 3 bases and 6 bases, with 9 bases remaining between them. CDR3 size: 13 residues. The CDR3 region has the DNA TGTGCCAGCAGCTTGATGGGAGGAAACATTCAGTACTTC. It yields the protein CASSLMGGNIQYF.

This clone occurred a few times. The rearrangement joins TRBV27 to TRBJ1-5; D ambiguous. The CDR3 runs 17 residues. V lost 0 bases, J lost 1 base, and 13 bases lay in between. The germline V gene has CDR1 MNHEY and CDR2 SMNVEV (reference sequence). CDR3 nucleotides: TGTGCCAGCAGTTTATCTCGGGCGCGGAAAAGCAATCAGCCCCAGCATTTT. It codes for CASSLSRARKSNQPQHF.

The CDR3 sequence: CASTVGLSAYEQYF. The CDR3, as DNA: TGTGCCAGCACCGTGGGACTATCGGCCTACGAGCAGTACTTC. The rearrangement links TRBV7-2 to TRBJ2-7, with TRBD2 matching 7 bases. CDR3 length: 14 amino acids. The junction had 8 bases not matched to a gene; V was cut back by 7 bases and J by 2 bases. The germline CDR1 and CDR2 sequences are SGHTA and FQGNSA.

The chain uses TRBV20-1 and TRBJ2-7; D remains ambiguous. V shed 3 bases and J shed 5 bases, with 5 bases lying between them. The germline V gene has CDR1 DFQATT and CDR2 SNEGSKA (reference sequence). This CDR3 is built from 10 residues. CDR3 loop: CSARVNEQYF. The CDR3 coding sequence is TGCAGTGCTAGGGTGAACGAGCAGTACTTC.

The chain links TRBV4-1 to TRBJ2-1, with D uncertain. The CDR3 totals 15 residues. Trimming left V 1 base short and J 1 base short, with 8 bases between. Looked up from germline, CDR1 is MGHRA and CDR2 is YSYEKL. CDR3 sequence: CASSQVGGSYNEQFF. Here the CDR3 DNA reads TGCGCCAGCAGCCAAGTTGGTGGATCCTACAATGAGCAGTTCTTC.

This clone appeared a single time. The gene calls are TRBV6-5 and TRBJ1-2; 10 nucleotides agree with TRBD1. CDR3 size: 15 residues. J lost 8 bases, V lost 0 bases, and 6 bases had no gene match. Germline-derived CDR1 and CDR2 are MNHEY and SVGAGI. CDR3 region: CASSYSGQGERGYTF. The CDR3 nucleotides are TGTGCCAGCAGTTACTCCGGACAGGGGGAAAGGGGCTACACCTTC.

The chain recombines TRBV5-6 with TRBJ1-4; 8 positions match TRBD1. The CDR3 extends over 17 amino acids. Trimming removed 4 bases from V and 4 bases from J; junction bases left unmatched: 12. CDR1 and CDR2 (germline): SGHDT, YYEEEE. CDR3 sequence: CASSRGQAPFLNEKLFF. CDR3 in DNA: TGTGCCAGCAGCAGGGGACAGGCTCCCTTTCTTAATGAAAAACTGTTTTTT. Filled out from reference TRBV5-6 and TRBJ1-4, the complete variable domain reads DAGVTQSPTHLIKTRGQQVTLRCSPKSGHDTVSWYQQALGQGPQFIFQYYEEEERQRGNFPDRFSGHQFPNYSSELNVNALLLGDSALYLCASSRGQAPFLNEKLFFGSGTQLSVL.

V is TRBV29-1 and J is TRBJ2-5; no reliable D call. The CDR3 contains 10 residues. Germline V lookup: CDR1 SQVTM, CDR2 ANQGSEA. Between the trimmed V and J ends, which lost 7 bases and 5 bases, there was a span of 8 bases. The CDR3 nucleotides are TGCAGCGCTACCCGGGAGACCCAGTACTTC. Translating gives CSATRETQYF.

This rearrangement joins TRBV29-1 to TRBJ1-1; D not resolved. CDR3 size: 13 residues. Deletions cut 4 bases from V and 3 bases from J, with 12 bases between. The germline V gene has CDR1 SQVTM and CDR2 ANQGSEA. Here the CDR3 reads CSVASEMDTEAFF. CDR3 nucleotide sequence: TGCAGCGTTGCGAGTGAGATGGACACTGAAGCTTTCTTT.

On this clone itself: The sample contains more than one DNA sequence encoding this CDR3. The chain employs TRBV29-1 and TRBJ2-2, with 9 positions matching TRBD2. The CDR3 sequence is 13 residues long. Per the germline V gene, CDR1 is SQVTM and CDR2 is ANQGSEA. With V trimmed by 6 bases and J by 5 bases, 4 bases remained unmatched. CDR3 DNA: TGCAGCGTGACTAGCGGAGAAACCGGGGAGCTGTTTTTT. Amino acids: CSVTSGETGELFF.

This clone appeared once. V and J are TRBV28 and TRBJ1-1, with D tentatively TRBD1 (6 bases). Germline V lookup: CDR1 MDHEN, CDR2 SYDVKM. The CDR3 extends over 13 amino acids. Trimming removed 3 bases at V and 4 bases at J, with 9 bases between. The CDR3 sequence is CASSFTGTTEAFF. The CDR3 DNA reads as TGTGCCAGCAGTTTCACAGGGACCACTGAAGCTTTCTTT.

This clone has just a few counts. CDR3 protein: CSVEDYQSSYNEQFF. DNA for the CDR3: TGCAGCGTTGAAGATTACCAGAGCTCCTACAATGAGCAGTTCTTC. The gene calls are TRBV29-1 and TRBJ2-1; D uncertain. The CDR3 runs to 15 residues. Trimming removed 0 bases at V and 0 bases at J, with 9 bases between. Germline CDR1 is SQVTM and CDR2 is ANQGSEA.

There are a few counts of this clone. V is TRBV14 and J is TRBJ2-7; 8 positions agree with TRBD2. CDR1 is SGHDN, CDR2 FVKESK, per germline. The CDR3 runs to 13 residues. The V segment lost 4 bases and the J segment 8 bases; nucleotides outside the gene matches: 7. CDR3 sequence (DNA): TGTGCCAGCAGCCGACCCGGGGGGGCCAAGCAGTACTTC. As protein: CASSRPGGAKQYF. The entire variable domain, with the rest obtained from reference TRBV14 and TRBJ2-7, is as follows: EAGVTQFPSHSVIEKGQTVTLRCDPISGHDNLYWYRRVMGKEIKFLLHFVKESKQDESGMPNNRFLAERTGGTYSTLKVQPAELEDSGVYFCASSRPGGAKQYFGPGTRLTVT.

This sequence joins TRBV4-1 and TRBJ2-7; TRBD2 aligns across 8 bases. CDR3 length: 14 amino acids. Per germline, CDR1 MGHRA and CDR2 YSYEKL. Unmatched junction bases numbered 6, after V lost 2 bases and J lost 6 bases. CDR3 amino acids: CASSQRGGLGEQYF. The CDR3, as DNA: TGCGCCAGCAGCCAACGCGGGGGGCTAGGCGAGCAGTACTTC.

This clone was seen once. The gene calls are TRBV5-1 and TRBJ1-5; no clear D gene. Trimming took off 0 bases at V and 6 bases at J, with 7 bases between the two ends. CDR1 is SGHRS, CDR2 YFSETQ, per germline. The CDR3 is 13 residues long. CDR3 nucleotides: TGCGCCAGCAGCTTGGGACGGGGTCAGCCCCAGCATTTT. Its protein is CASSLGRGQPQHF.

J is TRBJ2-1 and V is TRBV2; D is unclear. This CDR3 contains 14 residues. The V and J ends lost 11 bases and 3 bases respectively, with 17 bases between them. Germline values: CDR1 SNHLY, CDR2 FYNNEI. Written as DNA, the CDR3 is TGTGCCTCTCTTAGGACCCCCTTCTACAATGAGCAGTTCTTC. It yields the protein CASLRTPFYNEQFF.

This clone has just a few counts. The chain links TRBV29-1 to TRBJ1-2; D perhaps matches TRBD1 (6 bases). Trimming cost V 0 bases and J 7 bases, with 15 bases left between them. The germline V gene has CDR1 SQVTM and CDR2 ANQGSEA. The CDR3 spans 14 residues. The CDR3 protein is CSVEDRGAEGGYTF. The CDR3 region has the DNA TGCAGCGTTGAAGATCGGGGGGCGGAGGGTGGCTACACCTTC.

This rearrangement joins TRBV20-1 to TRBJ2-5, with D uncertain. V lost 5 bases, J lost 5 bases, and 6 bases lay in between. This CDR3 has 10 residues. In germline, CDR1 is DFQATT, CDR2 SNEGSKA (reference sequence). The DNA for the CDR3 is TGCAGTGCTTTTCAGGAGACCCAGTACTTC. Translating it yields CSAFQETQYF.

The V call is TRBV13, the J call TRBJ2-1; TRBD2 matches 10 bases. V dropped 0 bases and J dropped 9; count of bases not matched to a gene: 5. The CDR3 runs 15 residues. Germline CDR1 is PRHDT and CDR2 is FYEKMQ (reference sequence). CDR3 sequence (DNA): TGTGCCAGCAGCTTAGGCCTAGCGGGGGACGTTGAGCAGTTCTTC. Translated: CASSLGLAGDVEQFF.

The CDR3 region is CASSFWQEAFF. Written as DNA, the CDR3 is TGTGCCAGCAGTTTTTGGCAGGAAGCTTTCTTT. The genes are TRBV28 and TRBJ1-1; D ambiguous. CDR3 length: 11 residues. Deletions cut 3 bases from V and 8 bases from J, with 7 bases between. Germline-derived CDR1 and CDR2 are MDHEN and SYDVKM.

This clone was seen a handful of times. V usage is TRBV14 and J usage is TRBJ2-7, with unresolved D. The CDR3 extends over 12 amino acids. Germline assignment: CDR1 SGHDN and CDR2 FVKESK. The V and J ends lost 4 bases and 2 bases respectively, with 6 bases between them. The CDR3 is CASSLVAYEQYF. In DNA form, the CDR3 reads TGTGCCAGCAGCCTAGTAGCCTACGAGCAGTACTTC.